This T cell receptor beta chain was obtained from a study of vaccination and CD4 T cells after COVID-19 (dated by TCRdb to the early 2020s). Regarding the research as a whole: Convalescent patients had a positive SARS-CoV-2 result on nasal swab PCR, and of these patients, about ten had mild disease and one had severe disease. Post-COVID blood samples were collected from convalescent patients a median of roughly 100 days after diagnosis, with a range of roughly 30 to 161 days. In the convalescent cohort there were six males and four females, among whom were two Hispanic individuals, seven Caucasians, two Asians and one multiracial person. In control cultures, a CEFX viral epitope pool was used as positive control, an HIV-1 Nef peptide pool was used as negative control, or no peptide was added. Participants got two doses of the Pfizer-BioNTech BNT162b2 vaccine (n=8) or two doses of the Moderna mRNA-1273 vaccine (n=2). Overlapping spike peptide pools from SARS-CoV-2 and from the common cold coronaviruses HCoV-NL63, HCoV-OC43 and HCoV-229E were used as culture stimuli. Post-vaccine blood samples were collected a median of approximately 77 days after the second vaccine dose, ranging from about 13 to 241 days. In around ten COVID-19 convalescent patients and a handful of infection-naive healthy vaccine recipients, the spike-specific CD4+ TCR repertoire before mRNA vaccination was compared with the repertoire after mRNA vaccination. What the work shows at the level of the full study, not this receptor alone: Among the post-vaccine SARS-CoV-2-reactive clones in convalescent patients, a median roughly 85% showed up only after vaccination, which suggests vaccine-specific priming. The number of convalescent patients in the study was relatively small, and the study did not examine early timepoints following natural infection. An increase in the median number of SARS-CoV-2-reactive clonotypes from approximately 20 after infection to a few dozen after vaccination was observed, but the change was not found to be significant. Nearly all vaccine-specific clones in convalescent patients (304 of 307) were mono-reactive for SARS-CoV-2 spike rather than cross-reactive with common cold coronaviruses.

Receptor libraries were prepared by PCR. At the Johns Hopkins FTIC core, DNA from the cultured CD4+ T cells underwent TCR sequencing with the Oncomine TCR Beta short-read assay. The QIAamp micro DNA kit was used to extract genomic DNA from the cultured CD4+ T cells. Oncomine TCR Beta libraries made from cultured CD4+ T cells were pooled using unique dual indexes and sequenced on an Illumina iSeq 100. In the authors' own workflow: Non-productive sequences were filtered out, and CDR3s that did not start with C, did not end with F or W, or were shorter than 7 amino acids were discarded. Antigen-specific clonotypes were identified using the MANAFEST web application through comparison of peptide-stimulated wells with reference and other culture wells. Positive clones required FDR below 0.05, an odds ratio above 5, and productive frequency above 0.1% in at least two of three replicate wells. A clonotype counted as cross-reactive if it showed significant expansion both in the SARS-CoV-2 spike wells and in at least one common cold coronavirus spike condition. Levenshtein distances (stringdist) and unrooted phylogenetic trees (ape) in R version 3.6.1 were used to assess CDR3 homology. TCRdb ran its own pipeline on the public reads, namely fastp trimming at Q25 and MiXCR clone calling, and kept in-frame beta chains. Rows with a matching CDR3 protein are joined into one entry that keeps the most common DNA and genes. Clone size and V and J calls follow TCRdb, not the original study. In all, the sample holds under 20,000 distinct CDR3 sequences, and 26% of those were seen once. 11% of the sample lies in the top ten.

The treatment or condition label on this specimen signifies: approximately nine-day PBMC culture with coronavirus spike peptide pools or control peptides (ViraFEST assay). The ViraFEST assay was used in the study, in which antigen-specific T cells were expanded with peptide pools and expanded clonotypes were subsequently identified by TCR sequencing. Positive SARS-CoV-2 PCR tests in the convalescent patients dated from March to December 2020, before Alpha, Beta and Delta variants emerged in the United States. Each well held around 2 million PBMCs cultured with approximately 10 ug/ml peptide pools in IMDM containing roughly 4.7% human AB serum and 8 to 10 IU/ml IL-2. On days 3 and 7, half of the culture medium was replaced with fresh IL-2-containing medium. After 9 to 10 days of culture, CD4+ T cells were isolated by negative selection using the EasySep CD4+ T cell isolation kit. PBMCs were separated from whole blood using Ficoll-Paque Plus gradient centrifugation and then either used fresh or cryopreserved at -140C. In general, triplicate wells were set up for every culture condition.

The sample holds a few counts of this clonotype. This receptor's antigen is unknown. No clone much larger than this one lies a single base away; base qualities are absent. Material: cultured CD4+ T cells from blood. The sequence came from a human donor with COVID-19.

The CDR3 sequence is CSAPRGAYGYTF. In nucleotides, the sequence is TGCAGTGCCCCCAGGGGGGCCTATGGCTACACCTTC. This sequence uses TRBV20-1 and TRBJ1-2, with TRBD1 matching 7 junction bases. The CDR3 numbers 12 residues from cysteine through phenylalanine. Only the CDR3 region is kept as DNA, spanning 36 bases read in frame from base 1. Trimming accounts for 6 bases at V and 4 bases at J, while the number of junction bases matched to no gene is 5. CDR1 is given as DFQATT and CDR2 as SNEGSKA, both from the germline V gene (reference sequence).